This T cell receptor (beta chain) was retrieved from a study of shared clonotypes between healthy human individuals. About the study: Per donor, three plates held CD4 naive cells, three held CD4 memory, two held CD8 naive and one held CD8 memory.

Findings and limits, study-wide: Clonotype sharing among donors likely depends on sequencing depth.

CD45RO-negative, CCR7-positively selected cells formed the naive CD8 fraction, excluding terminally differentiated effector memory CD45RA+ cells. Comment on this clone: What it binds is unknown.

CDR1 and CDR2 (germline): SGHNT, YENEEA. This CDR3 comprises 12 residues. V lost 5 bases and J lost 4, with 7 bases in between. TCRdb keeps only in-frame clones here, not all; method: immunoSEQ multiplex PCR. The sample records around 600,000 clones, about 98% being singletons. This TCR was recovered from a man aged 30-40 years in good health. Source material: naive CD8+ T cells sorted from blood. This rearrangement joins TRBV11-3 to TRBJ2-3, with D maybe TRBD1 (6 bases). CDR3: CASSEGADTQYF. CDR3 nucleotides: TGTGCCAGCAGCGAGGGGGCAGATACGCAGTATTTT.